Below, 20 T cell receptor beta chains from the same sample are listed, as sequenced in a study of T cell clonality in common variable immunodeficiency. Repertoires were generated with immunoSEQ multiplex PCR, while TCRdb's copy carries only in-frame clones and drops some. This repertoire holds some 40,000 clones, and none appear only once. Source material: peripheral blood mononuclear cells. These receptors all come from a person aged 18 to 70 in good health.

The sample holds many counts of this clone. The DNA ends 3 residues before the CDR3 does, and the rest of the CDR3 is filled in from the germline J gene. At the DNA level, this CDR3 is encoded by other sequences in the same sample as well. The chain couples TRBV29-1 to TRBJ1-3; D is ambiguous. V dropped 4 bases and J dropped 0 bases, with 7 bases sitting between them. Germline loops: CDR1 SQVTM, CDR2 ANQGSEA. The CDR3 sequence is 13 residues long. CDR3 region: CSVVISSGNTIYF. Partial CDR3 DNA: TGCAGCGTTGTAATTAGCTCTGGAAACACC.

This clone was recorded many times. Read coverage stops 3 residues before the CDR3 terminus; the germline J gene supplies the remainder. The chain uses TRBV30 and TRBJ1-1; maybe TRBD1 (5 bases). CDR3 length: 14 amino acids. V lost 1 base and J 4 bases, leaving 13 bases between the germline ends. Germline CDR1 reads GTSNPN; CDR2 reads SVGIG (reference sequence). CDR3 DNA, as far as it was read: TGTGCCTGGAGTGGGGGCACCCCGGGCACTGAA. The encoded protein is CAWSGGTPGTE. The whole CDR3 is CAWSGGTPGTEAFF.

The sample holds many counts of this clone. Read coverage stops 3 residues before the CDR3 terminus; the germline J gene supplies the remainder. The rearrangement uses TRBV20-1 and TRBJ1-5, with a weak D call TRBD1 (5 bases). This CDR3 is built from 14 residues. V gave up 4 bases and J gave up 5 bases, with 15 bases separating them. CDR1 is DFQATT and CDR2 is SNEGSKA in the germline V gene (reference sequence). The sequenced part of the CDR3 DNA is TGCAGTGCTACCACAGGAAAGACGTATCAGCCC. It codes for CSATTGKTYQP. The full CDR3 protein is CSATTGKTYQPQHF.

This clone was seen at least ten times. Read coverage stops 3 residues before the CDR3 terminus; the germline J gene supplies the remainder. The chain has TRBV5-1 and TRBJ2-1, with a possible D match to TRBD2 (6 bases). Germline V gene data show CDR1 as SGHRS and CDR2 as YFSETQ. The CDR3 is made up of 18 amino acids. V lost 2 bases to trimming and J lost 4 bases, with 22 bases between them. The covered CDR3 bases are TGCGCCAGCAGCTTTGATGGTACTAGCACGGTATTGTACAATGAG. The encoded protein is CASSFDGTSTVLYNE. The entire CDR3 protein is CASSFDGTSTVLYNEQFF.

This clone has ten or more counts. The CDR3 goes on 3 residues after the read ends, and that part is filled in from the germline J gene. This chain connects TRBV2 to TRBJ2-2; D may be TRBD1 (7 bases). Trimming removed 6 bases at V and 0 bases at J, with 17 bases between. The CDR3 is 17 amino acids. Per germline, CDR1 SNHLY and CDR2 FYNNEI. This CDR3 is CASRRDSAFANTGELFF. The sequenced part of the CDR3 DNA is TGTGCCAGCAGGCGGGACAGCGCCTTCGCGAACACCGGGGAG.

This clone was counted at least ten times. Partial CDR3 DNA: TGCAGCGTTGAAACAACCCCGAACACCGGGGAG. Its protein is CSVETTPNTGE. The full CDR3 reads CSVETTPNTGELFF. V gene TRBV29-1 combines with J gene TRBJ2-2; D unclear. Read sequence stops 3 residues before the CDR3 end, and the germline J gene provides the missing end. The germline gives CDR1 SQVTM, CDR2 ANQGSEA. The V gene lost 2 bases and the J gene lost 0 bases, with 7 bases spanning the gap. The CDR3 spans 14 residues.

This clone was detected many times. The read falls 3 residues short of the CDR3 end, and the missing part is taken from the germline J gene. This chain links TRBV5-1 with TRBJ1-3; 7 bases match TRBD1. Trimming removed 0 bases from V and 3 bases from J; junction bases left unmatched: 6. The CDR3 totals 16 residues. CDR1 is SGHRS, CDR2 YFSETQ, per germline. CDR3 in amino acids: CASSLGGGLRGNTIYF. Incomplete CDR3 DNA: TGCGCCAGCAGCTTGGGAGGGGGCTTACGTGGAAACACC.

This clone was seen at least ten times. The part of the CDR3 DNA that was read is TGCAGTGCTAGAGAAGAAACCGGGACTTGGACCGGGGAG. Residues: CSAREETGTWTGE. Given in full, the CDR3 is CSAREETGTWTGELFF. The V and J genes are TRBV20-1 and TRBJ2-2; perhaps TRBD2 as D (6 bases). The observed sequence ends 3 residues before the CDR3 terminus, with the missing tail filled in from the germline J gene. The CDR3 runs 16 residues. V was pared by 0 bases and J by 5 bases, with 16 bases between. Germline values: CDR1 DFQATT, CDR2 SNEGSKA (reference sequence).

Regarding this clone: The CDR3 end lies 3 residues beyond the end of the read and is filled in from the germline J gene. V is TRBV18 and J is TRBJ2-2; TRBD1 agrees at 7 bases. CDR3 length: 14 residues. Germline CDR1 and CDR2: KGHSH and LQKENI. The CDR3 protein is CASSPGQNNSPLFF. Partial CDR3 DNA: TGTGCCAGCTCACCGGGACAGAATAATTCACCG. Complete variable domain (other parts from reference TRBV18 and TRBJ2-2): NAGVMQNPRHLVRRRGQEARLRCSPMKGHSHVYWYRQLPEEGLKFMVYLQKENIIDESGMPKERFSAEFPKEGPSILRIQQVVRGDSAAYFCASSPGQNNSPLFFGEGSRLTVL.

This clone was counted many times. The read comes to an end 3 residues before the CDR3 does, leaving the germline J gene to fill in the end. This sequence joins TRBV2 and TRBJ2-2; perhaps TRBD2 as D (6 bases). Trimming took 6 bases from V and 3 from J, leaving 11 bases between them. The CDR3 runs to 14 residues. Germline lookup yields CDR1 SNHLY and CDR2 FYNNEI. CDR3: CASRGTLHTGELFF. The CDR3 bases that were read are TGTGCCAGCAGGGGGACTTTACACACCGGGGAG.

At least ten counts were recorded for this clone. The CDR3 end falls 3 residues outside the read, so it is completed with the germline J gene. V gene TRBV27 combines with J gene TRBJ2-1; D ambiguous. Deletions cut 4 bases from V and 7 bases from J, with 14 bases between. The CDR3 runs 14 residues. Germline V CDR1 and CDR2: MNHEY, SMNVEV (reference sequence). The sequenced part of the CDR3 DNA is TGTGCCAGCAGTTACCCGTCGCGGCTGAATGAG. Amino acid sequence: CASSYPSRLNE. The CDR3 in full is CASSYPSRLNEQFF.

The table lists this clone with many counts. The CDR3 end lies 3 residues beyond the end of the read and is filled in from the germline J gene. J is TRBJ2-7 and V is TRBV20-1; 11 bases are a match to TRBD2. V was clipped by 7 bases and J by 3 bases; unmatched bases: 8. CDR3 length: 14 amino acids. The germline gives CDR1 DFQATT, CDR2 SNEGSKA (reference sequence). This CDR3 is CSVPGLADNYEQYF. The DNA read from the CDR3 is TGCAGTGTACCGGGACTAGCGGATAACTACGAG.

This clone occurred a few times. The read ends 3 residues early relative to the CDR3; the germline J gene fills the gap. The J gene is TRBJ2-3, the V gene TRBV5-6, with a tentative D call TRBD2 (5 bases). The CDR3 runs 15 residues. In germline, CDR1 is SGHDT, CDR2 YYEEEE. CDR3: CASSLTGGPEETQYF. The CDR3 DNA, read in part, is TGTGCCAGCAGCTTGACTGGCGGGCCGGAGGAGACG.

This clone was observed a few times. Read sequence stops 3 residues before the CDR3 end, and the germline J gene provides the missing end. The rearrangement uses TRBV20-1 and TRBJ1-5, with TRBD1 as a possible D gene (5 bases). CDR1 and CDR2 from the germline V gene are DFQATT and SNEGSKA (reference sequence). There are 16 residues in the CDR3. The V end lost 3 bases, the J end lost 4 bases, and 19 bases lay between the germline ends. Incomplete CDR3 DNA: TGCAGTGCTAGTAGGGGTTTGGGGCAGATAAATCAGCCC. This gives the protein CSASRGLGQINQP. The complete CDR3 sequence is CSASRGLGQINQPQHF.

To note about this clone: Sequencing ends 3 residues short of the CDR3 end; the germline J gene provides the rest. The genes are TRBV6-1 and TRBJ2-3, with D perhaps assigned TRBD1 or TRBD2 (5 bases each). CDR3 length: 16 residues. Per germline, CDR1 MNHNS and CDR2 SASEGT. CDR3 DNA, as far as it was read: TGTGCCAGCAGTGAAGCATCTACAGGAGGCTATCAGCCG. It specifies CASSEASTGGYQP. In full, the CDR3 is CASSEASTGGYQPQYF.

This clone was recorded at least ten times. The read ends 3 residues early relative to the CDR3; the germline J gene fills the gap. The chain links TRBV7-9 to TRBJ1-1; 8 positions match TRBD1. The CDR3 runs to 15 residues. J lost 1 base, V lost 2 bases, and 3 bases had no gene match. The germline V gene has CDR1 SEHNR and CDR2 FQNEAQ (reference sequence). The CDR3 loop is CASSLFGTGNTEAFF. CDR3 DNA (partial): TGTGCCAGCAGCTTATTCGGGACAGGGAACACTGAA.

This clone was detected ten times or more. The read ends 3 residues early relative to the CDR3; the germline J gene fills the gap. Additional DNA sequences in this sample encode the identical CDR3. The chain uses TRBV2 and TRBJ1-2; no clear D gene. Per germline, CDR1 SNHLY and CDR2 FYNNEI. V lost 3 bases to trimming and J lost 6 bases, with 14 bases between them. CDR3 size: 14 residues. The CDR3 bases that were read are TGTGCCAGCAGTGAGATGGGCAAAGGCGATGGC. Translation: CASSEMGKGDG. The full CDR3 sequence reads CASSEMGKGDGYTF.

This CDR3 reads CASSSGLAEAYEQYF. The DNA read from the CDR3 is TGCGCCAGCAGCTCAGGACTAGCGGAAGCCTACGAG. This chain uses TRBV5-1 with TRBJ2-7; TRBD2 matches 10 bases. Sequencing ends 3 residues short of the CDR3 end; the germline J gene provides the rest. The CDR3 spans 15 residues. Germline CDR1 reads SGHRS; CDR2 reads YFSETQ. Trimming took 3 bases from V and 2 from J; bases not matched to a gene: 5.

The table lists this clone with a few counts. The read is 3 residues too short to cover the CDR3 end, so that end is filled in from the germline J gene. The chain has TRBV5-1 and TRBJ2-7; 7 nucleotides line up with TRBD2. Trimming removed 7 bases from V and 6 bases from J; junction bases left unmatched: 13. There are 14 residues in the CDR3. The germline gives CDR1 SGHRS, CDR2 YFSETQ. The CDR3 bases that were read are TGCGCCAGCTCCAATAGCGGGTTAGCGGCCGAG. Amino acid sequence: CASSNSGLAAE. The whole CDR3 protein is CASSNSGLAAEQYF.

This clone was counted between two and nine times. The DNA read from the CDR3 is TGTGCCAGTAGCTCTATGACAGGTGTTCGAGAAAAG. Translation gives CASSSMTGVREK. The full CDR3 reads CASSSMTGVREKLFF. The rearrangement uses TRBV19 and TRBJ2-2, with a tentative D call TRBD1 (6 bases). The CDR3 goes on 3 residues after the read ends, and that part is filled in from the germline J gene. CDR3 length: 15 residues. The germline V gene has CDR1 LNHDA and CDR2 SQIVND (reference sequence).